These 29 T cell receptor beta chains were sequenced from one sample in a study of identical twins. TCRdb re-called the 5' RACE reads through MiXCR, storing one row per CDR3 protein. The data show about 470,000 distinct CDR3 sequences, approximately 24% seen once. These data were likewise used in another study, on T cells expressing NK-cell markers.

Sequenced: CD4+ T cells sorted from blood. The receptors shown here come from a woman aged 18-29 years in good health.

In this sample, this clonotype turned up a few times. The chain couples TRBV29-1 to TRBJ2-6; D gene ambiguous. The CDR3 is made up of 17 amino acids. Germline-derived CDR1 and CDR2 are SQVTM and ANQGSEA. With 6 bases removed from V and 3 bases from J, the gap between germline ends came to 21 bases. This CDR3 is CSVRGGSPKDGANVLTF. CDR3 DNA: TGCAGCGTCCGTGGTGGCAGCCCTAAGGATGGGGCCAACGTCCTGACTTTC.

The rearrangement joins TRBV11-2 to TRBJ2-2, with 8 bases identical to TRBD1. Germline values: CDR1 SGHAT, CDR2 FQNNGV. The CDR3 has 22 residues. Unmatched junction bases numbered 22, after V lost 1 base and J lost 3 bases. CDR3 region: CASSLGRHLGQDLSSDTGELFF. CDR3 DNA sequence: TGTGCCAGCAGCTTAGGTCGTCATTTGGGACAGGATCTCTCGTCGGACACCGGGGAGCTGTTTTTT.

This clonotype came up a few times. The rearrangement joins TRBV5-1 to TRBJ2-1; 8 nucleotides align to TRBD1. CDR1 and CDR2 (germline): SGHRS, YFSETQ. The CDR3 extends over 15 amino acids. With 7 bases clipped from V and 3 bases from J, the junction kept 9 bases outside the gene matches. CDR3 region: CASLTGTGHYNEQFF. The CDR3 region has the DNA TGCGCCAGCCTGACCGGGACAGGACACTACAATGAGCAGTTCTTC.

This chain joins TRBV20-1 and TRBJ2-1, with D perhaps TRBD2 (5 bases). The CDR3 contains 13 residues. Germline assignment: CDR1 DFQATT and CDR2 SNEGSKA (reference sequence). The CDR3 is CSVRGSGYNEQFF. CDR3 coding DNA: TGCAGCGTGAGAGGGAGTGGGTACAATGAGCAGTTCTTC.

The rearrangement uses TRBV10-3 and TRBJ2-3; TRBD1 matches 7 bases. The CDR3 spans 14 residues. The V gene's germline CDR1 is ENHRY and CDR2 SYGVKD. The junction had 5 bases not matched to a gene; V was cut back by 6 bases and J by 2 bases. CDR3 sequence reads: CAIRRGGPTDTQYF. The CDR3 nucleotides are TGTGCCATCAGGAGAGGGGGCCCCACAGATACGCAGTATTTT.

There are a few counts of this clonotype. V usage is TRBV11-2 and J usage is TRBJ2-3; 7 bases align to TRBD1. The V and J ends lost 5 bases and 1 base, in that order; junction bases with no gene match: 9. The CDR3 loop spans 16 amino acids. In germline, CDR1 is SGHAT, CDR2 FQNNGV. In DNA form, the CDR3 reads TGTGCCAGCAGCCCCCGGGACAGCCGACGCACAGATACGCAGTATTTT. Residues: CASSPRDSRRTDTQYF.

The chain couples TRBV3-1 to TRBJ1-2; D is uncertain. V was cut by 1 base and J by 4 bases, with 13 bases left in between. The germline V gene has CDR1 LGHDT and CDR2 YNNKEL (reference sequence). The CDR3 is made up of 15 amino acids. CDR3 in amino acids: CASSQVYSILYGYTF. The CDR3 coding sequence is TGTGCCAGCAGCCAAGTGTACTCTATCCTCTATGGCTACACCTTC.

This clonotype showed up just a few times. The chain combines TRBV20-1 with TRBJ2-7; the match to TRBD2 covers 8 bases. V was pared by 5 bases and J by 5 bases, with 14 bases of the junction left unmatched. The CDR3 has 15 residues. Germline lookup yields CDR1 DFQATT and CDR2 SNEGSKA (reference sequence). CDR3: CSAPIRGGVKNEQYF. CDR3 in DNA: TGCAGTGCTCCCATCCGGGGGGGGGTAAAAAACGAGCAGTACTTC.

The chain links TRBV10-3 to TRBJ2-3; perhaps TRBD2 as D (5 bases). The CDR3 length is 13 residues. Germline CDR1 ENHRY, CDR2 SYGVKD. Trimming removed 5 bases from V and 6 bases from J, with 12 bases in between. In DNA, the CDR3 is TGTGCCATCAGTTTGGGTGGACTTGATACGCAGTATTTT. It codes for CAISLGGLDTQYF.

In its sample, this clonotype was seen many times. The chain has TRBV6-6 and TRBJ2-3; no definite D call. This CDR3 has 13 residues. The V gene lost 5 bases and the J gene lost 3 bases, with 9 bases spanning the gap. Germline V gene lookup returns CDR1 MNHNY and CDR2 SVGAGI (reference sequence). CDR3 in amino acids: CASSAIGTDTQYF. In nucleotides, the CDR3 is TGTGCCAGCAGTGCTATAGGAACAGATACGCAGTATTTT.

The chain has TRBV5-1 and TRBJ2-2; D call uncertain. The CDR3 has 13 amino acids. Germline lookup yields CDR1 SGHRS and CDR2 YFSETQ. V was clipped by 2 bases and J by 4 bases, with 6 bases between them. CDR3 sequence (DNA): TGCGCCAGCAGCTTTCTGGGCACCGGGGAGCTGTTTTTT. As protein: CASSFLGTGELFF.

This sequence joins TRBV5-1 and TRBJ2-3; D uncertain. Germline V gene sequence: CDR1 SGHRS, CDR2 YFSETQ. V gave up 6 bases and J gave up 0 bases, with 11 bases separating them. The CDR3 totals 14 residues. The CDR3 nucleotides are TGCGCCAGCACCCCAGGACGAAGCACAGATACGCAGTATTTT. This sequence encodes CASTPGRSTDTQYF.

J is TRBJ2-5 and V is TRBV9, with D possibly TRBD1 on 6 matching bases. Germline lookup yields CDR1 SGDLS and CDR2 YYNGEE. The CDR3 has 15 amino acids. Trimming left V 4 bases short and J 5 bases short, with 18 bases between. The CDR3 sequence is CASSWAAGEMETQYF. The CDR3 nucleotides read TGTGCCAGCAGCTGGGCGGCAGGGGAAATGGAGACCCAGTACTTC.

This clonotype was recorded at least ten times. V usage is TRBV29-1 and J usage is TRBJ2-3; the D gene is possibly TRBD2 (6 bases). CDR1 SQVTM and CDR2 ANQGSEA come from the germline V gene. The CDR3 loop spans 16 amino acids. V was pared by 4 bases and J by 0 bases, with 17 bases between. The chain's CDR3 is CSVVPPSAVSTDTQYF. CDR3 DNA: TGCAGCGTTGTTCCCCCTAGCGCGGTGAGCACAGATACGCAGTATTTT.

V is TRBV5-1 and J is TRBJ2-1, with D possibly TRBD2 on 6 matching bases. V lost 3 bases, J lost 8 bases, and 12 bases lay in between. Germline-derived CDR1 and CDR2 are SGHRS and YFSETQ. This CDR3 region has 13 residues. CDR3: CASSSQGGDEQFF. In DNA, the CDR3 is TGCGCCAGCAGCTCCCAGGGAGGAGATGAGCAGTTCTTC.

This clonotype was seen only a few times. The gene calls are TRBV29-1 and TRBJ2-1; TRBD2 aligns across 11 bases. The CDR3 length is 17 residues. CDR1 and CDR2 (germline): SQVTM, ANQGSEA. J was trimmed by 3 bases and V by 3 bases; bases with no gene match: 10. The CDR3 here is CSVELAGGQSHYNEQFF. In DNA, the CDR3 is TGCAGCGTTGAGCTAGCGGGAGGCCAGTCCCACTACAATGAGCAGTTCTTC.

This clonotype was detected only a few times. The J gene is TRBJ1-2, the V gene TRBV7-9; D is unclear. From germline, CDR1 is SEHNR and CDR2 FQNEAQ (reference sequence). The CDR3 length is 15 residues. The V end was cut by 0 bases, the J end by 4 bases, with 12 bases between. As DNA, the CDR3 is TGTGCCAGCAGCTTAGCGCTTCCGGAAAGCTATGGCTACACCTTC. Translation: CASSLALPESYGYTF. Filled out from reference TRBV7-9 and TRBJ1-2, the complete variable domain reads DTGVSQNPRHKITKRGQNVTFRCDPISEHNRLYWYRQTLGQGPEFLTYFQNEAQLEKSRLLSDRFSAERPKGSFSTLEIQRTEQGDSAMYLCASSLALPESYGYTFGSGTRLTVV.

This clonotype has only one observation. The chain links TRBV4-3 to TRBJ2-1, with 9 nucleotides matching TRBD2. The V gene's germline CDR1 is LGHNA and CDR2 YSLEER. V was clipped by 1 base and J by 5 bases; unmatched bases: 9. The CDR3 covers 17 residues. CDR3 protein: CASSQVVASGTHNEQFF. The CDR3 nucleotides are TGCGCCAGCAGCCAAGTGGTCGCTAGCGGGACCCACAATGAGCAGTTCTTC.

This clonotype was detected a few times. The CDR3 reads CASSWTGNEQFF. CDR3 DNA sequence: TGTGCCAGCAGTTGGACAGGGAATGAGCAGTTCTTC. This chain connects TRBV27 to TRBJ2-1; 8 bases match TRBD1. The J segment lost 7 bases and the V segment lost 4 bases, leaving 0 bases of the junction unmatched. The CDR3 runs 12 residues. Germline CDR1 MNHEY, CDR2 SMNVEV (reference sequence).

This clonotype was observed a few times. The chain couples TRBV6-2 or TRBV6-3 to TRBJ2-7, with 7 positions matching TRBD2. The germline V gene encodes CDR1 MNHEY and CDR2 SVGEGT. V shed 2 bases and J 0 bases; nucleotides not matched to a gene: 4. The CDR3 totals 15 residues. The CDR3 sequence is CASSYRGSVSYEQYF. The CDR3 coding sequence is TGTGCCAGCAGTTACCGCGGGAGTGTCTCCTACGAGCAGTACTTC.

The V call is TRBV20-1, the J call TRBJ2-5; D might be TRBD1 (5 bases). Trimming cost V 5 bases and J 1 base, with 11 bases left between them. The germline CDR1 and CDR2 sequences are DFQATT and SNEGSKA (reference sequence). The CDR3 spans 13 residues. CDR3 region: CSAPTELQETQYF. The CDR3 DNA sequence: TGCAGTGCTCCGACAGAACTCCAAGAGACCCAGTACTTC.

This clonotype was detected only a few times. The CDR3 sequence is CASSKSSALYNEQFF. Written as DNA, the CDR3 is TGTGCCAGCAGCAAGTCTAGCGCACTATACAATGAGCAGTTCTTC. The J gene is TRBJ2-1, the V gene TRBV14; D possibly corresponds to TRBD2 (6 bases). V was shortened by 5 bases and J by 4 bases, with 15 bases between the two germline ends. CDR1 and CDR2 from the germline V gene are SGHDN and FVKESK. The CDR3 is 15 amino acids.

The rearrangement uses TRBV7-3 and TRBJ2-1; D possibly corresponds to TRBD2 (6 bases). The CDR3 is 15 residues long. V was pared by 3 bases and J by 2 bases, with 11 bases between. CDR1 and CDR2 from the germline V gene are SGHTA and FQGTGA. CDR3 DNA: TGTGCCAGCAGCTTGCACGGGGGACCCTACAATGAGCAGTTCTTC. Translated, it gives CASSLHGGPYNEQFF. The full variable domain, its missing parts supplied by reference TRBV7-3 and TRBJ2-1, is GAGVSQTPSNKVTEKGKYVELRCDPISGHTALYWYRQSLGQGPEFLIYFQGTGAADDSGLPNDRFFAVRPEGSVSTLKIQRTERGDSAVYLCASSLHGGPYNEQFFGPGTRLTVL.

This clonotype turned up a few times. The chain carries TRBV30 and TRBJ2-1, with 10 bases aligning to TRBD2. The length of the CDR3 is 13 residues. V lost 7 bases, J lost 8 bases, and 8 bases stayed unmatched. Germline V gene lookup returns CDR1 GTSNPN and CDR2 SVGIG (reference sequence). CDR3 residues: CASRTSGSYEQFF. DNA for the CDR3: TGTGCCTCAAGGACTAGCGGATCATATGAGCAGTTCTTC.

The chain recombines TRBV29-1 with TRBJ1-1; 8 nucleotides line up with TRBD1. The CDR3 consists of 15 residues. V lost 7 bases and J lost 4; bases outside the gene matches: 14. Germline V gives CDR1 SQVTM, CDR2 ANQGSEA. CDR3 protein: CSAAYGTGLSTEAFF. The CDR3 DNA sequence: TGCAGCGCCGCATACGGGACAGGTCTTTCCACTGAAGCTTTCTTT.

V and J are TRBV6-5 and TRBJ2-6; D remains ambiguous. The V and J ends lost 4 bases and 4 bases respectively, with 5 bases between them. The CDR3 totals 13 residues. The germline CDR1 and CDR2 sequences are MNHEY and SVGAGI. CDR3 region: CASSFAGANVLTF. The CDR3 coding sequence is TGTGCCAGCAGTTTTGCCGGGGCCAACGTCCTGACTTTC.

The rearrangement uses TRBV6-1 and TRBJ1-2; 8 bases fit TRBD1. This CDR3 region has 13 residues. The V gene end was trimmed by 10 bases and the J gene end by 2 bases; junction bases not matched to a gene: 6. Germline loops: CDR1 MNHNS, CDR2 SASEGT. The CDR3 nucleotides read TGTGCCACCCGTGCAGGGGGCAACTATGGCTACACCTTC. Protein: CATRAGGNYGYTF.

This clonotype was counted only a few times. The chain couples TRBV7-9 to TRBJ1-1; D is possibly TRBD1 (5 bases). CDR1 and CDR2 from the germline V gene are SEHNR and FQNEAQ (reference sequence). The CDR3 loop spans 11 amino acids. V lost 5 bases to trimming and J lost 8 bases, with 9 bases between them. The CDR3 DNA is TGTGCCAGCAGCGCGAACAGGGAAGCTTTCTTT. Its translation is CASSANREAFF.

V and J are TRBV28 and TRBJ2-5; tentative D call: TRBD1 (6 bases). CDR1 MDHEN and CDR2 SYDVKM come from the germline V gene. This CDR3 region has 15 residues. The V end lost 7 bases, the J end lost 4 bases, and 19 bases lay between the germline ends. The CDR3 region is CASNKPGASGETQYF. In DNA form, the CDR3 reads TGTGCCAGCAATAAACCAGGGGCATCGGGAGAGACCCAGTACTTC.